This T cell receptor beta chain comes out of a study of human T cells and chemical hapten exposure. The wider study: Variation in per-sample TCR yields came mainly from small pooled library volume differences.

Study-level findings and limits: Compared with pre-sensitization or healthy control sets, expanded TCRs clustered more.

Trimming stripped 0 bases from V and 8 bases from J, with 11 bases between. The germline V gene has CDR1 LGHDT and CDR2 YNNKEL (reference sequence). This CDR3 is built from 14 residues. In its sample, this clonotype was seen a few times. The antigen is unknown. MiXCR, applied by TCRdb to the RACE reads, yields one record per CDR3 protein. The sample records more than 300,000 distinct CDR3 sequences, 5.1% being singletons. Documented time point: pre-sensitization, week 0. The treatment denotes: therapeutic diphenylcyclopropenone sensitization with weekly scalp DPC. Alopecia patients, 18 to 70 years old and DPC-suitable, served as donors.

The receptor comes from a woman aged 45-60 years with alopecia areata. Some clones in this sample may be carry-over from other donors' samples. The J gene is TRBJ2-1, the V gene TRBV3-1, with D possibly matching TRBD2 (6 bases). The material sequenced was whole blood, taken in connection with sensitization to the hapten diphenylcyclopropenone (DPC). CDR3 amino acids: CASSQELASDEQFF. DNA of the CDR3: TGTGCCAGCAGCCAAGAACTAGCTAGCGATGAGCAGTTCTTC.